These T cell receptor beta chains were read from a single sample in a study of cytomegalovirus exposure and HLA in healthy donors. Generated by immunoSEQ multiplex PCR, the TCRdb table keeps only in-frame clones and is missing some. Among 95,000 to 150,000 clones listed, over 50% were seen once. The sample taken for sequencing was PBMCs. These receptors all stem from a middle-aged woman in good health and CMV-seropositive. Both conserved end residues are part of each CDR3. The order of the fields is J gene, clone size, V gene, D gene, CDR3 protein, CDR3 DNA. The D gene is left open where the match is weak. Rows may omit the clone size; those that give it use once, few, many or a size class.

J: TRBJ1-1
size: NA
V: TRBV9
D: TRBD1
CDR3: CASSEADRATEAFF
DNA: TGTGCCAGCAGCGAGGCTGACAGGGCCACTGAAGCTTTCTTT

J: TRBJ1-2
size: NA
V: TRBV2
D: NA
CDR3: CASSEAARVGSHGYTF
DNA: TGTGCCAGCAGTGAAGCCGCCAGGGTAGGATCTCATGGCTACACCTTC

J: TRBJ1-4
size: NA
V: TRBV28
D: TRBD1
CDR3: CASSLQGGNEKLFF
DNA: TGTGCCAGCAGTCTCCAGGGGGGTAATGAAAAACTGTTTTTT

J: TRBJ1-3
size: NA
V: TRBV19
D: NA
CDR3: CASNPRRGSGNTIYF
DNA: TGTGCCAGTAACCCTCGGAGGGGATCTGGAAACACCATATATTTT

J: TRBJ1-3
size: many
V: TRBV5-6
D: NA
CDR3: CASSSQPGGRLGNTIYF
DNA: TGTGCCAGCAGCTCCCAACCGGGGGGAAGACTGGGAAACACCATATATTTT

J: TRBJ2-7
size: NA
V: TRBV19
D: TRBD1
CDR3: CASSSGTGAEQYF
DNA: TGTGCCAGTTCCTCCGGGACAGGGGCCGAGCAGTACTTC

J: TRBJ2-3
size: NA
V: TRBV6-6
D: NA
CDR3: CASSYSTSTDTQYF
DNA: TGTGCCAGCAGTTACTCGACTAGCACAGATACGCAGTATTTT

J: TRBJ1-2
size: NA
V: TRBV7-9
D: NA
CDR3: CASSPRTQTYYGYPF
DNA: TGTGCCAGCAGCCCTAGGACACAGACCTACTATGGCTACCCCTTC

J: TRBJ1-2
size: NA
V: TRBV15
D: NA
CDR3: CATSRDESGGGYTF
DNA: TGTGCCACCAGCAGAGATGAATCGGGGGGTGGCTACACCTTC

J: TRBJ2-7
size: once
V: TRBV7-9
D: TRBD2
CDR3: CASSLGGTLSYEQYF
DNA: TGTGCCAGCAGCTTGGGAGGGACTCTTTCCTACGAGCAGTACTTC

J: TRBJ2-2
size: few
V: TRBV4-1
D: TRBD2
CDR3: CASSQLGLAGTRGTGELFF
DNA: TGCGCCAGCAGCCAACTTGGACTAGCGGGCACTAGGGGCACCGGGGAGCTGTTTTTT

J: TRBJ2-3
size: few
V: TRBV20-1
D: NA
CDR3: CSAYTDTQYF
DNA: TGCAGTGCTTACACAGATACGCAGTATTTT

J: TRBJ1-3
size: NA
V: TRBV7-2
D: NA
CDR3: CASSPGVWGDTIYF
DNA: TGTGCCAGCAGCCCTGGGGTCTGGGGGGACACCATATATTTT

J: TRBJ1-5
size: NA
V: TRBV6-1
D: TRBD1
CDR3: CASNTGTGRPQHF
DNA: TGTGCCAGCAATACCGGGACAGGGAGGCCCCAGCATTTT

J: TRBJ2-7
size: NA
V: TRBV11-3
D: TRBD2
CDR3: CASSLTSGGRYEQYF
DNA: TGTGCCAGCAGCCTCACTAGCGGGGGGAGGTACGAGCAGTACTTC

J: TRBJ2-3
size: NA
V: TRBV27
D: NA
CDR3: CATSLLAADTQYF
DNA: TGTGCCACCTCATTACTAGCCGCAGATACGCAGTATTTT

J: TRBJ1-2
size: once
V: TRBV25-1
D: NA
CDR3: CASSEYIQGSGSNYGYPF
DNA: TGTGCCAGCAGTGAATATATACAGGGTTCAGGAAGTAACTATGGCTACCCCTTC

J: TRBJ2-1
size: NA
V: TRBV7-9
D: NA
CDR3: CASSRDNEQFF
DNA: TGTGCCAGCAGTCGGGACAATGAGCAGTTCTTC

J: TRBJ1-5
size: NA
V: TRBV5-4
D: TRBD1
CDR3: CASSLGVPGTGEKLHF
DNA: TGTGCCAGCAGCTTGGGGGTTCCCGGGACAGGGGAGAAATTGCATTTT

J: TRBJ2-5
size: NA
V: TRBV5-4
D: TRBD1
CDR3: CASTLDRTSKGETQYF
DNA: TGTGCCAGCACCCTGGACAGGACCTCCAAAGGGGAGACCCAGTACTTC

J: TRBJ2-2
size: once
V: TRBV2
D: NA
CDR3: CANSETGANTGELFF
DNA: TGTGCCAACAGTGAGACGGGGGCGAACACCGGGGAGCTGTTTTTT

J: TRBJ1-1
size: NA
V: TRBV7-7
D: NA
CDR3: CASSLTDYTEAFF
DNA: TGTGCTAGCAGCCTCACAGATTACACTGAAGCTTTCTTT

J: TRBJ2-4
size: NA
V: TRBV29-1
D: TRBD1
CDR3: CSAESGGTGGNIQYF
DNA: TGCAGCGCCGAGTCGGGCGGGACAGGGGGGAACATTCAGTACTTC

J: TRBJ2-3
size: once
V: TRBV5-8
D: TRBD1
CDR3: CASSNTGVDTQYF
DNA: TGTGCCAGCAGCAATACAGGGGTCGATACGCAGTATTTT

J: TRBJ1-1
size: NA
V: TRBV25-1
D: TRBD1
CDR3: CASSAGQGNTEAFF
DNA: TGTGCCAGCAGTGCCGGACAGGGGAACACTGAAGCTTTCTTT

J: TRBJ1-2
size: few
V: TRBV6-1
D: NA
CDR3: CASSPGINYGYTF
DNA: TGTGCCAGCAGTCCGGGGATCAACTATGGCTACACCTTC

J: TRBJ2-7
size: NA
V: TRBV5-1
D: TRBD2
CDR3: CASSPGTSRPHVSYEQYF
DNA: TGCGCCAGCAGCCCCGGGACTAGCCGCCCCCATGTCTCCTACGAGCAGTACTTC

J: TRBJ2-1
size: few
V: TRBV30
D: NA
CDR3: CAWSRWGGRDEQFF
DNA: TGTGCCTGGAGTCGGTGGGGGGGCCGGGATGAGCAGTTCTTC

J: TRBJ2-6
size: NA
V: TRBV7-2
D: TRBD2
CDR3: CASSLARGSGSLSGANVLTF
DNA: TGTGCCAGCAGCTTAGCCCGGGGTAGCGGGAGCCTCTCTGGGGCCAACGTCCTGACTTTC

J: TRBJ1-5
size: NA
V: TRBV7-2
D: NA
CDR3: CASSLGTGNQPQHF
DNA: TGTGCCAGCAGCTTAGGTACCGGTAACCAGCCCCAGCATTTT

J: TRBJ1-1
size: NA
V: TRBV12-5
D: NA
CDR3: CASGFGGSDTEAFF
DNA: TGTGCTAGTGGTTTCGGGGGTTCGGACACTGAAGCTTTCTTT

J: TRBJ1-6
size: NA
V: TRBV28
D: NA
CDR3: CASSLGGSSYNSPLHF
DNA: TGTGCCAGCAGTTTGGGGGGTAGCTCCTATAATTCACCCCTCCACTTT

J: TRBJ1-5
size: NA
V: TRBV23-1
D: NA
CDR3: CASAQGDSNQPQHF
DNA: TGCGCCAGCGCACAGGGAGATAGCAATCAGCCCCAGCATTTT

J: TRBJ1-1
size: NA
V: TRBV23-1
D: NA
CDR3: CASGGTDPLNTEAFF
DNA: TGCGCCAGCGGTGGGACTGATCCGTTGAACACTGAAGCTTTCTTT

J: TRBJ2-3
size: NA
V: TRBV30
D: NA
CDR3: CAWRGRSRASTDTQYF
DNA: TGTGCCTGGAGGGGTCGATCGAGGGCTAGCACAGATACGCAGTATTTT

J: TRBJ2-7
size: NA
V: TRBV19
D: TRBD1
CDR3: CASSPSGQGLREQYF
DNA: TGTGCCAGTAGTCCCTCGGGACAGGGATTGAGGGAGCAGTACTTC

J: TRBJ2-7
size: NA
V: TRBV7-9
D: NA
CDR3: CASSHTLDSSYEQYF
DNA: TGTGCCAGCAGCCACACATTGGACAGCTCCTACGAGCAGTACTTC

J: TRBJ1-2
size: NA
V: TRBV6-1
D: TRBD1
CDR3: CASSPADRDGGYTF
DNA: TGTGCCAGCAGTCCAGCGGACAGGGACGGCGGCTACACCTTC

J: TRBJ2-7
size: few
V: TRBV27
D: NA
CDR3: CASSSNYEQYF
DNA: TGTGCCAGCAGTTCCAACTACGAGCAGTACTTC

J: TRBJ2-7
size: NA
V: TRBV27
D: NA
CDR3: CASRYLAAVSYEQYF
DNA: TGTGCCAGCAGGTACCTAGCTGCCGTTTCCTACGAGCAGTACTTC

J: TRBJ2-2
size: NA
V: TRBV7-3
D: TRBD2
CDR3: CASSLGWTSGNTGELFF
DNA: TGTGCCAGCAGCTTAGGCTGGACTAGCGGGAACACCGGGGAGCTGTTTTTT

J: TRBJ1-1
size: NA
V: TRBV23-1
D: TRBD1
CDR3: CASTHPGQVGNTEAFF
DNA: TGCGCCAGCACCCACCCGGGACAGGTTGGGAACACTGAAGCTTTCTTT

J: TRBJ1-1
size: NA
V: TRBV6-6
D: TRBD1
CDR3: CASSLTTGAEAFF
DNA: TGTGCCAGCAGCTTAACTACAGGGGCGGAAGCTTTCTTT

J: TRBJ2-1
size: NA
V: TRBV6-5
D: NA
CDR3: CASGHQGSEQFF
DNA: TGTGCCAGCGGACACCAGGGGAGTGAGCAGTTCTTC

J: TRBJ2-7
size: NA
V: TRBV6-1
D: TRBD2
CDR3: CASLRGRNEQYF
DNA: TGTGCCAGCTTGCGGGGGAGAAACGAGCAGTACTTC

J: TRBJ1-2
size: NA
V: TRBV5-1
D: NA
CDR3: CASSPEARRAYGYTF
DNA: TGCGCCAGCAGCCCCGAGGCTCGGAGGGCCTATGGCTACACCTTC

J: TRBJ1-2
size: few
V: TRBV28
D: NA
CDR3: CASSPQGRANYGYTF
DNA: TGTGCCAGCAGTCCCCAGGGGAGAGCTAACTATGGCTACACCTTC

J: TRBJ1-6
size: few
V: TRBV2
D: NA
CDR3: CASRATVDSPLHF
DNA: TGTGCCAGCAGGGCTACAGTAGATTCACCCCTCCACTTT

J: TRBJ2-5
size: few
V: TRBV7-3
D: TRBD2
CDR3: CASSLAELAGVGAQYF
DNA: TGTGCCAGCAGCTTAGCCGAACTAGCGGGGGTAGGGGCCCAGTACTTC

J: TRBJ2-5
size: NA
V: TRBV30
D: TRBD2
CDR3: CAWSPGSGVETQYF
DNA: TGTGCCTGGAGCCCTGGAAGCGGGGTGGAGACCCAGTACTTC

J: TRBJ1-1
size: NA
V: TRBV28
D: NA
CDR3: CASSLYGEGEAFF
DNA: TGTGCCAGCAGTTTATATGGGGAGGGTGAAGCTTTCTTT

J: TRBJ1-1
size: NA
V: TRBV19
D: TRBD1
CDR3: CASNTGEGTEAFF
DNA: TGTGCCAGTAATACAGGGGAAGGGACTGAAGCTTTCTTT

J: TRBJ2-3
size: NA
V: TRBV10-3
D: NA
CDR3: CAISERLGRTPDTQYF
DNA: TGTGCCATCAGTGAAAGGCTGGGGAGAACCCCAGATACGCAGTATTTT

J: TRBJ1-2
size: NA
V: TRBV2
D: TRBD1
CDR3: CASRVQGTGHYGYTF
DNA: TGTGCCAGCAGGGTTCAGGGGACAGGGCACTATGGCTACACCTTC

J: TRBJ2-7
size: once
V: TRBV6-1
D: TRBD1
CDR3: CASSEKGQDPYEQYF
DNA: TGTGCCAGCAGTGAAAAGGGACAGGACCCCTACGAGCAGTACTTC